This T cell receptor (beta chain) appears in the sequencing data of a study of blood T cell repertoires in COVID-19 (TCRdb year 2020). For context, the study as a whole: The collaborator samples originated in the United States, Italy and Spain and spanned the acute and convalescent phases of COVID-19. The repertoires were released in a freely available public database intended as a resource for research on the immune response to SARS-CoV-2. Subjects who had been exposed to COVID-19, were actively infected with it, or had recovered from it provided the deeply sampled blood TCRbeta repertoires that made up the dataset. The prospective study material was composed of cDNA or gDNA derived from T cells, B-cell-depleted T cells, or PBMCs. Where HLA class I and class II types were available, the types were taken from metadata supplied by the sample provider, not from assay-based typing. Nearly every sample came with metadata listing a de-identified subject ID, COVID-19 status, age in years and sex. The samples were drawn from the first 160 participants of the ongoing ImmuneRACE study and from 1,254 subjects provided by 6 global collaborators.

Each collaborating institution followed its own protocols to collect whole blood in K2EDTA tubes. Collaborator samples were shipped for TCRbeta analysis as frozen whole blood, isolated PBMCs, or DNA extracted from either sample type. TCRbeta CDR3 regions were amplified from genomic DNA by means of the immunoSEQ Assay, a bias-controlled multiplex PCR. The authors processed their data as follows. Nucleated cell counts per sample were estimated from amplification of reference gene primers within the assay. To quantify the absolute abundance of each unique TCRbeta CDR3 rearrangement, sequence reads were collapsed and filtered. For each sample, productive Simpson clonality was calculated as the square root of Simpson's diversity index over productive rearrangements. The clones in this table, taken by TCRdb from immuneACCESS, are in-frame only. Not every clone is retained; where verified, under half of the shortfall comes from an unresolved V gene, and the cause of the rest is unknown. V, J and clone size reflect that table, while D and trimming were determined from the DNA. Here the sample has approximately 360,000 clones; 90% occur a single time. Roughly 6.8% of the sample is held by the ten biggest clonotypes.

General conclusions and limits of the study: The quantity of clinical and demographic metadata differed by source and by participant and was supplied without curation.

From the cysteine up to the phenylalanine, the CDR3 has a length of 14 residues. Only CDR3 DNA is held: 42 bases, read in frame from base 1. V lost 5 bases and J lost 2 bases; the stretch between them is 13 bases long. The germline V gene yields SGHAT for CDR1 and FQNNGV for CDR2. As concerns this clone: This clone's antigen is unknown. Per-nucleotide qualities are absent, and no much larger clonotype sits a single base away.

Specimen: peripheral blood. The TCR sequence derives from a man younger than 30 with active or convalescent COVID-19. The chain uses TRBV11-2 and TRBJ2-7; the D gene identity is not certain. DNA sequence: TGTGCCAGCAGCCCAACCGGGTCTCCCTACGAGCAGTACTTC. This yields the protein CASSPTGSPYEQYF.